This TCR beta chain was sequenced in a study of CXCR3-negative and CXCR3-positive naive CD8 T cells. The study's findings and limits: A higher hydrophobicity marked the TRB CDR3s of CXCR3-positive naive cells versus CXCR3-negative naive cells. The study found comparably high diversity in both naive subsets and much lower diversity in memory CD8+ cells.

A note on this clonotype: Its antigen is currently unknown.

The CDR3 is made up of 12 amino acids. Germline V gene lookup returns CDR1 SQVTM and CDR2 ANQGSEA. Libraries were UMI-labeled 5' RACE TRB cDNA. TCRdb derives one entry per CDR3 protein from the 5' RACE reads, leaving out DNA. The sample totals around 160,000 distinct CDR3 sequences. Sequencing used naive CXCR3+ CD8+ T cells from blood. Subset denoted: CD45RO-CCR7+CD27+CD95- naive CD8+ T cells expressing CXCR3 (TNR3+). The rearrangement uses TRBV29-1 and TRBJ1-2; the TCRdb D gene call, TRBD1, has no DNA to confirm it. The clonotype was recovered from a human donor in good health. Some clones in this sample may be carry-over from other donors' samples. The CDR3 spells CSVGGDLGGYTF.